This T cell receptor beta chain was sequenced in a study of T cell clones after liver transplantation. Overall study: TCRbeta sequencing after a pre-transplant mixed lymphocyte reaction identified graft-donor-reactive clones, later tracked in post-transplant blood. Third-party-reactive TCRbeta sequences from pre-transplant mixed lymphocyte reactions served as antigen-independent comparators.

This clone turned up a few times. Its antigen is as yet unknown. Study-wide results and caveats: Donor-reactive sequences fell more than third party-reactive ones, suggesting partial deletion. A significant post-transplant drop in circulating graft-donor-reactive CD4 TCRbeta sequences occurred in most of the 8 subjects.

Measured with immunoSEQ multiplex PCR; TCRdb has only the in-frame clones, and not every one. The sample consists of 9,500 to 10,000 clones, over 55% of them appearing once. The germline gives CDR1 MNHEY, CDR2 SVGAGI. Germline trimming cut 6 bases from V and 5 bases from J; bases unmatched to any gene: 9. The CDR3 loop spans 15 amino acids. The sample here was CD8+ T cells from blood, taken at the roughly 15-month timepoint. V gene TRBV6-5 combines with J gene TRBJ1-4, with 7 positions matching TRBD1. This clonotype originated in a human patient who received a liver transplant. Some T cells may be transferred from the graft donor. As DNA, the CDR3 is TGTGCCAGCAGCATAACTCCGGGACAGAATGAAAAACTGTTTTTT. It is translated as CASSITPGQNEKLFF.